The 5 T cell receptor beta chains given below trace back to one sample, sequenced in a study of blood T cell repertoires in COVID-19. Generated by immunoSEQ multiplex PCR, the TCRdb table keeps only in-frame clones and is missing some. The data contain some 41,000 clones, roughly 90% of them seen just once; the ten biggest clones take up about 11%. Sample: peripheral blood. Receptors originate from a man aged 55 to 70 with active COVID-19.

V is TRBV28 and J is TRBJ2-7, with D possibly TRBD1 on 5 matching bases. The CDR3 sequence is 15 residues long. Germline CDR1 is MDHEN and CDR2 is SYDVKM. V lost 6 bases, J lost 3 bases, and 18 bases lay in between. The CDR3 DNA follows: TGTGCCAGCAGACTGTCTGTGTCAGGGTTCTACGAGCAGTACTTC. This encodes CASRLSVSGFYEQYF.

The chain combines TRBV20-1 with TRBJ2-2; D gene unclear. The CDR3 has 11 amino acids. Trimming cost V 5 bases and J 6 bases, with 7 bases left between them. Germline-derived CDR1 and CDR2 are DFQATT and SNEGSKA (reference sequence). CDR3 DNA: TGCAGTGCTTCTTTCTCCGGGGAGCTGTTTTTT. Amino acids: CSASFSGELFF.

The CDR3 DNA reads TGTGCCACCAGTGATTCGGTAGGGGGCACAGGGTTTCAGCCCCAGCATTTT. Translating gives CATSDSVGGTGFQPQHF. The chain couples TRBV24-1 to TRBJ1-5, with TRBD1 matching 7 bases. Per the germline V gene, CDR1 is KGHDR and CDR2 is SFDVKD. The CDR3 is 17 residues long. The V segment lost 2 bases and the J segment 6 bases; nucleotides outside the gene matches: 12.

V usage is TRBV12-5 and J usage is TRBJ2-1; D may be TRBD2 (5 bases). The ends were cut back, 5 bases at V and 0 bases at J, with 11 bases in the middle. Germline CDR1 reads LGHNT; CDR2 reads FRNRAP. This CDR3 is 15 amino acids long. The CDR3 loop reads CASGPGVSSYNEQFF. For the CDR3, the DNA is TGTGCTAGTGGTCCCGGGGTTAGCTCCTACAATGAGCAGTTCTTC. The full variable domain, rest sourced from reference TRBV12-5 and TRBJ2-1, is DARVTQTPRHKVTEMGQEVTMRCQPILGHNTVFWYRQTMMQGLELLAYFRNRAPLDDSGMPKDRFSAEMPDATLATLKIQPSEPRDSAVYFCASGPGVSSYNEQFFGPGTRLTVL.

The rearrangement joins TRBV19 to TRBJ2-1; 7 nucleotides line up with TRBD2. Per the germline V gene, CDR1 is LNHDA and CDR2 is SQIVND (reference sequence). Unmatched junction bases numbered 12, after V lost 5 bases and J lost 5 bases. This CDR3 is 16 amino acids long. CDR3 coding DNA: TGTGCCAGTAGTCCCGGGGGGAGCGGGATACACAATGAGCAGTTCTTC. It is translated as CASSPGGSGIHNEQFF. Complete variable domain (other parts from reference TRBV19 and TRBJ2-1): DGGITQSPKYLFRKEGQNVTLSCEQNLNHDAMYWYRQDPGQGLRLIYYSQIVNDFQKGDIAEGYSVSREKKESFPLTVTSAQKNPTAFYLCASSPGGSGIHNEQFFGPGTRLTVL.